This entry features one TCR beta chain sequence. Together with a sample-barcoded 5' primer, a J-beta primer mix was included in a second PCR lasting roughly 7 to 11 cycles. Each CDR3 protein gets one entry after TCRdb re-called the 5' RACE reads with MiXCR. The sample lists around 800,000 distinct CDR3 sequences, approximately 44% occurring once. The data are from a study of blood T cells in healthy people across ages. This CDR3 has 16 residues. The germline V and J ends were trimmed by 5 bases and 2 bases, with 18 bases remaining between them. Germline V CDR1 and CDR2: SGHVS, FQNEAQ. This TCR was sampled from a man aged 60 to 69 in good health. This rearrangement joins TRBV7-8 to TRBJ2-5; D is unresolved. Sequencing input: blood. As DNA, the CDR3 is TGTGCCAGCAGCCCAACATCCCCACTGAAACAAGAGACCCAGTACTTC. Translated: CASSPTSPLKQETQYF. The full variable domain, its missing parts supplied by reference TRBV7-8 and TRBJ2-5, is GAGVSQSPRYKVAKRGQDVALRCDPISGHVSLFWYQQALGQGPEFLTYFQNEAQLDKSGLPSDRFFAERPEGSVSTLKIQRTQQEDSAVYLCASSPTSPLKQETQYFGPGTRLLVL.